The clone carrying this T cell receptor beta chain has just a few counts. What it recognizes is unknown. These data originate in a study of T cells in Graves' hyperthyroidism and ophthalmopathy. When hyperthyroidism was first diagnosed, the blood sample was taken, preceding any ophthalmopathy symptoms. The PBMCs were sourced from fresh peripheral blood (about 10 ml). The CDR3 regions of TCR beta were amplified from RNA transcripts. Primed by the HTBI set, a first-round RT-PCR was run on the TCR CDR3. TCRdb independently ran MiXCR on the multiplex PCR reads; one entry per CDR3 protein. Seen here are about 290,000 distinct CDR3 sequences, roughly 14% observed once, and the top ten hold approximately 8.6%. Study conclusions and caveats: Blood held most thyroid clonotypes expanded above 0.001 frequency. Model output signaled ophthalmopathy a median roughly 6.5 months ahead of onset.

CDR1 DFQATT and CDR2 SNEGSKA come from the germline V gene (reference sequence). The CDR3 spans 13 residues. Trimming removed 5 bases from V and 8 bases from J, with 16 bases in between. The origin of this receptor is a woman younger than 45 with Graves' hyperthyroidism that later progressed to Graves' ophthalmopathy. The chain joins TRBV20-1 to TRBJ2-1; weak D call: TRBD2 (6 bases). Sequenced sample: blood. The CDR3 nucleotides are TGCAGTGCTCCCGGGAGACTCGAGTATGAGCAGTTCTTC. Translated: CSAPGRLEYEQFF.